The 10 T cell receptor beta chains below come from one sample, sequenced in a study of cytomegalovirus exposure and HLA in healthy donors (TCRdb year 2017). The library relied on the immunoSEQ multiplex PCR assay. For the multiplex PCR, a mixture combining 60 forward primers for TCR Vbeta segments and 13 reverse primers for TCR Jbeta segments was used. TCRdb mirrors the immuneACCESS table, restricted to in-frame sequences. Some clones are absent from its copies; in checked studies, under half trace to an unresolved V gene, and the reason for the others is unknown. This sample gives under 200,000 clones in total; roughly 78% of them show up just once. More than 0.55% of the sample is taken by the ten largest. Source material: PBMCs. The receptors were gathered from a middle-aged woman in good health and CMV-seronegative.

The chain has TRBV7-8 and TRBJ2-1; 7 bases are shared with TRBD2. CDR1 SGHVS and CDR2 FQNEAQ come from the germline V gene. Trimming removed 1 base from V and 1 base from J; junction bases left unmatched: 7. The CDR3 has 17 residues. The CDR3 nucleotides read TGTGCCAGCAGCTTAGGAACCCCTAGCGGATCCTACAATGAGCAGTTCTTC. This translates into CASSLGTPSGSYNEQFF.

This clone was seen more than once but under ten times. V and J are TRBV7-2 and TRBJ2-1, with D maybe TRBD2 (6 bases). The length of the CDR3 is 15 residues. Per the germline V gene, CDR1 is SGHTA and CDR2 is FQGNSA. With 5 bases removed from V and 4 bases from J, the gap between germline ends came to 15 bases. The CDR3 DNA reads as TGTGCCAGCAGCGCCCGGACTACGGCGTACAATGAGCAGTTCTTC. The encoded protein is CASSARTTAYNEQFF.

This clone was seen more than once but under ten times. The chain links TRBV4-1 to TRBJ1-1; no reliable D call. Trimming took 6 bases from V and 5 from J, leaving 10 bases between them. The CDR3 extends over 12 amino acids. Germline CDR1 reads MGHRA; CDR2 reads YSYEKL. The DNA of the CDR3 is TGCGCCAGCAGTCCACCCGGGACTGAAGCTTTCTTT. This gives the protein CASSPPGTEAFF.

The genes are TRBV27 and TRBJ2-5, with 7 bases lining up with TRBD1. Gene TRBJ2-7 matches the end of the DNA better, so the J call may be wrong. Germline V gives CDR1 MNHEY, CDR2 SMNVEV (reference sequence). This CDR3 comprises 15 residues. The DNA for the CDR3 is TGTGCCAGCAGTCCCCCCGGGACAGCCTTCTACGAGCAGTACTTC. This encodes CASSPPGTAFYEQYF.

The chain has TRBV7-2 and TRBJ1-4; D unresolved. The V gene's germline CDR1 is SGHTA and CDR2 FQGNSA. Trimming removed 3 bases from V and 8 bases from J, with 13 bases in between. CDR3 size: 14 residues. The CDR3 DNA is TGTGCCAGCAGCTTTGGCGGCGGTGGGGAAAAACTGTTTTTT. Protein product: CASSFGGGGEKLFF.

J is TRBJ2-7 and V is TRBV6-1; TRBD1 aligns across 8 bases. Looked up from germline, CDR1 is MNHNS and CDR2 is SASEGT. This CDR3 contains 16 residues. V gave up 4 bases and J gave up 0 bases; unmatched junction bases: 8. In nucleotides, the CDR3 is TGTGCCAGCAGTGGCCTGACAGGGGAAAACTCCTACGAGCAGTACTTC. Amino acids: CASSGLTGENSYEQYF.

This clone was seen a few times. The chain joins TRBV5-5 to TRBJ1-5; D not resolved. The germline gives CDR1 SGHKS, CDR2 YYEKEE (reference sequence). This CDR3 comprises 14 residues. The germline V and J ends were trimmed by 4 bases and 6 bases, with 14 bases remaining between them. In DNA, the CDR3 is TGTGCCAGCAGCCGGACTGACTCCAGTCAGCCCCAGCATTTT. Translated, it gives CASSRTDSSQPQHF.

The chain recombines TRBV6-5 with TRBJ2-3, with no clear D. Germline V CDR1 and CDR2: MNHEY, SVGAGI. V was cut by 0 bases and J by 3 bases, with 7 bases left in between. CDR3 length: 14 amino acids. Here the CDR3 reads CASSYSGPTDTQYF. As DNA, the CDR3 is TGTGCCAGCAGTTACTCGGGCCCAACAGATACGCAGTATTTT.

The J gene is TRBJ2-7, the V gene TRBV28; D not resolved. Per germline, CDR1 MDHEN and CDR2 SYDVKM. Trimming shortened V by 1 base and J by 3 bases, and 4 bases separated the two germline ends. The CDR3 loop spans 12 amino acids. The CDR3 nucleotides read TGTGCCAGCAGTTTATCTTACTACGAGCAGTACTTC. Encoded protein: CASSLSYYEQYF.

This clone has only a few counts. CDR3 residues: CASSRGSGNQPQHF. The CDR3 DNA is TGTGCCAGCAGCCGGGGAAGTGGCAATCAGCCCCAGCATTTT. The J gene is TRBJ1-5, the V gene TRBV9, with unresolved D. The V gene's germline CDR1 is SGDLS and CDR2 YYNGEE. Trimming pared 4 bases from V and 2 bases from J, leaving 10 bases between. The CDR3 is 14 residues long. The whole variable domain, filled in from reference TRBV9 and TRBJ1-5, reads DSGVTQTPKHLITATGQRVTLRCSPRSGDLSVYWYQQSLDQGLQFLIQYYNGEERAKGNILERFSAQQFPDLHSELNLSSLELGDSALYFCASSRGSGNQPQHFGDGTRLSIL.